One and the same sample provided the 2 T cell receptor beta chains below, sequenced in a study of blood T cell repertoires in COVID-19. Repertoires were generated with immunoSEQ multiplex PCR, while TCRdb's copy carries only in-frame clones and drops some. The data hold some 530,000 clones, with less than 90% observed a single time. Sequencing input: PBMCs or T cells enriched from blood (not recorded which). The receptors derive from an older woman who had recovered from COVID-19.

The chain carries TRBV5-4 and TRBJ2-7, with D unclear. The CDR3 has 11 residues. The V gene's germline CDR1 is SGHNT and CDR2 YYREEE (reference sequence). V was clipped by 5 bases and J by 7 bases, with 10 bases between them. CDR3 DNA sequence: TGTGCCAGCAGTTCTTACCGGGAGCAGTACTTC. This sequence encodes CASSSYREQYF.

This clone was seen more than once but under ten times. This chain connects TRBV3-1 (or the pseudogene TRBV3-2) to TRBJ1-5; D uncertain. Germline CDR1 LGHDT, CDR2 YNNKEL (reference sequence). Trimming took 1 base from V and 9 from J, leaving 7 bases between them. This CDR3 is 12 amino acids long. For the CDR3, the DNA is TGTGCCAGCAGCCAAGTCGGAGCGCCCCAGCATTTT. This codes for CASSQVGAPQHF.